This TCR beta chain derives from a study of T cells in Graves' hyperthyroidism and ophthalmopathy. TCR beta CDR3 regions were amplified from RNA transcripts. The TCR CDR3 first-round RT-PCR relied on the HTBI primer set. In TCRdb, the multiplex PCR reads were re-called with MiXCR into one record per CDR3 protein. The sample carries some 420,000 distinct CDR3 sequences, roughly 13% recorded once. Unmatched junction bases numbered 7, after V lost 3 bases and J lost 2 bases. The CDR3 runs to 15 residues. Germline CDR1 is DFQATT and CDR2 is SNEGSKA (reference sequence). This clonotype occurred many times. The chain couples TRBV20-1 to TRBJ1-5, with 7 bases matching TRBD1. The sequencing sample was made of blood. The source of this sequence is a woman in her late teens or twenties with Graves' hyperthyroidism. The CDR3 region has the DNA TGCAGTGCTAGTCAGGGGGGGTGGGGCAATCAGCCCCAGCATTTT. Translation gives CSASQGGWGNQPQHF.